The 9 T cell receptor beta chains reported below all come from one sample, sequenced in a study of blood T cell repertoires in COVID-19 (dated by TCRdb to 2018 to 2020). Library method: the immunoSEQ multiplex PCR assay. Sourced from immuneACCESS, this table was stored by TCRdb with only in-frame sequences that have V and J called. A share of the clones is absent; for the studies checked, an unresolved V gene accounts for under half, and the remainder has no known explanation. The sample table contains hundreds of thousands of clones; only one count was recorded for 87% of them. About 6% of the sample rests with the top ten. Sample: PBMCs or T cells enriched from blood (not recorded which). The receptors were sampled from a middle-aged woman who had recovered from COVID-19.

This sequence joins TRBV18 and TRBJ1-5, with D possibly matching TRBD1 (5 bases). The CDR3 runs to 15 residues. V lost 5 bases, J lost 3 bases, and 14 bases lay in between. Germline V gene data show CDR1 as KGHSH and CDR2 as LQKENI. The CDR3 loop reads CASSFGQAPNQPQHF. The CDR3 nucleotides are TGTGCCAGCTCATTCGGACAAGCTCCCAATCAGCCCCAGCATTTT.

The chain couples TRBV18 to TRBJ1-3; D is ambiguous. CDR1 is KGHSH, CDR2 LQKENI, per germline. V lost 3 bases, J lost 0 bases, and 9 bases lay in between. The CDR3 extends over 15 amino acids. In nucleotides, the CDR3 is TGTGCCAGCTCACCGAGGCCGGACTCTGGAAACACCATATATTTT. It translates to CASSPRPDSGNTIYF.

This chain uses TRBV18 with TRBJ2-4, with D perhaps TRBD1 (6 bases). CDR1 and CDR2 from the germline V gene are KGHSH and LQKENI. This CDR3 region has 16 residues. V dropped 0 bases and J dropped 1 base, with 10 bases sitting between them. CDR3 protein: CASSPPGDTAKNIQYF. DNA of the CDR3: TGTGCCAGCTCACCACCTGGGGACACCGCCAAAAACATTCAGTACTTC.

The chain carries TRBV5-1 and TRBJ2-7; 9 positions match TRBD1. J lost 2 bases, V lost 2 bases, and 5 bases had no gene match. Germline V gives CDR1 SGHRS, CDR2 YFSETQ. CDR3 size: 15 residues. The CDR3 sequence: CASSFRDREPYEQYF. CDR3 DNA sequence: TGCGCCAGCAGCTTCCGGGACAGGGAACCCTACGAGCAGTACTTC.

DNA for the CDR3: TGTGCCACCAGTGAGTCGACGTTTAGGGGAGAGACCCAGTACTTC. Translated, it gives CATSESTFRGETQYF. This rearrangement joins TRBV24-1 to TRBJ2-5, with D possibly matching TRBD1 (5 bases). The CDR3 has 15 residues. V dropped 4 bases and J dropped 4 bases, with 15 bases sitting between them. Germline assignment: CDR1 KGHDR and CDR2 SFDVKD.

This clone has just one count. Distinct nucleotide sequences in the sample also encode this CDR3. This chain connects TRBV24-1 to TRBJ2-1; 8 bases fit TRBD2. This CDR3 comprises 15 residues. Per germline, CDR1 KGHDR and CDR2 SFDVKD. V was clipped by 4 bases and J by 4 bases; unmatched bases: 5. CDR3 in amino acids: CATSDQRERYNEQFF. CDR3 coding DNA: TGTGCCACCAGTGACCAGCGGGAGCGGTACAATGAGCAGTTCTTC.

V and J are TRBV11-2 and TRBJ1-2, with 7 bases matching TRBD1. Germline trimming cut 6 bases from V and 2 bases from J; bases unmatched to any gene: 6. There are 14 residues in the CDR3. Germline assignment: CDR1 SGHAT and CDR2 FQNNGV. The CDR3 sequence: CASSFTGVNYGYTF. The CDR3 DNA reads TGTGCCAGCAGTTTTACAGGGGTCAACTATGGCTACACCTTC.

The rearrangement uses TRBV28 and TRBJ2-5; tentative D call: TRBD1 (5 bases). Germline CDR1 MDHEN, CDR2 SYDVKM. V lost 6 bases to trimming and J lost 2 bases, with 10 bases between them. This CDR3 spans 13 amino acids. CDR3 loop: CASRGQGQETQYF. CDR3 sequence (DNA): TGTGCCAGCAGGGGCCAGGGACAAGAGACCCAGTACTTC. Drawing the rest from reference TRBV28 and TRBJ2-5, the complete variable domain is DVKVTQSSRYLVKRTGEKVFLECVQDMDHENMFWYRQDPGLGLRLIYFSYDVKMKEKGDIPEGYSVSREKKERFSLILESASTNQTSMYLCASRGQGQETQYFGPGTRLLVL.

The chain couples TRBV9 to TRBJ2-3, with TRBD2 identical over 7 bases. The CDR3 consists of 15 residues. V lost 2 bases and J lost 7; bases outside the gene matches: 10. The V gene's germline CDR1 is SGDLS and CDR2 YYNGEE. CDR3 amino acids: CASSVGGGTGNTQYF. The CDR3 region has the DNA TGTGCCAGCAGCGTTGGGGGAGGGACGGGAAATACGCAGTATTTT.